This entry describes one TCR beta chain. The antigen it binds to is not known. Base qualities are not recorded, but no much larger clone differs from it by a single base. The data were taken from a study of OX40 agonist ivuxolimab in advanced cancers. Background for the entire study: Ivuxolimab, which targeted the costimulatory receptor OX40 (CD134), was an agonistic, fully human IgG2 monoclonal antibody. Partial responses occurred in three dose-escalation patients, of whom one had hepatocellular carcinoma and two had cutaneous melanoma. Of the 50 to 55 dose-escalation patients, hepatocellular carcinoma was present in around 19, melanoma in roughly 15, renal cell carcinoma in 9 and head and neck cancer in 9. Peripheral TCRbeta sequencing aimed to test whether ivuxolimab altered TCR sequence diversity and caused clonal T-cell expansion. Intravenous ivuxolimab was administered to patients every 2 weeks at six dose levels: 0.01, 0.1, 0.3, 1.5, 3 and 10 mg/kg. Prior anti-PD-1, anti-PD-L1 or anti-CTLA-4 therapy was permitted, and checkpoint inhibitors had been received by 30% to 40% of dose-escalation patients. The paper covers the monotherapy dose-escalation part of the phase I ivuxolimab trial, which included N ≈ 57 patients. A male proportion of approximately 83% and a mean age of roughly 55 years, ranging from about 20 to 80, were recorded for the dose-escalation cohort.

General findings and caveats noted by the study authors: Clonal expansion of both CD4+ and CD8+ blood T cells was observed from baseline to week 6 at doses 0.1 to 3.0 mg/kg. On average, CD8+ T cells showed more expanded clones than CD4+ T cells after ivuxolimab. The antigen specificity of the clonally expanded peripheral T cells was not determined. In the 0.1-3.0 mg/kg groups, partial responders were among the patients with the lowest normalized peripheral clonal expansion, particularly in CD8+ T cells. Low levels of normalized T-cell clonal expansion were also shown by some nonresponding patients.

Spanning cysteine to phenylalanine, the CDR3 consists of 15 amino acids. The sequence is cut down to CDR3 DNA, 45 bases in frame from base 1. The germline V gene (reference sequence) supplies CDR1 MNHNY and CDR2 SVGAGI. V is trimmed back by 4 bases and J by 3 bases, and the junction contains 6 bases that no gene match accounts for. Patients with a history of autoimmune disease or receiving systemic immunosuppression were excluded from the trial. Peripheral blood for TCR sequencing was collected from all dose cohorts at baseline, on cycle 4 day 1, and on cycle 7 day 1. Samples were obtained from an open-label, multicenter, first-in-human phase I dose-escalation trial of ivuxolimab. Adults with locally advanced or metastatic melanoma, renal cell, hepatocellular, or head and neck squamous cell carcinoma were enrolled in the trial. Before TCR sequencing, CD4+ T cells and CD8+ T cells were sorted from peripheral blood as separate populations.

To sequence the TCRbeta CDR3 region, genomic DNA was isolated from the sorted cells. TCRbeta CDR3 regions were sequenced using the immunoSEQ Assay. What TCRdb holds here is the immuneACCESS table cut down to in-frame rearrangements. Part of the clones is not present; checked against another copy, under half of the missing clones reflect an unresolved V gene, and the others are unexplained. Recorded for this sample are 60,000 to 100,000 clones; roughly 84% of them occurred a single time. Roughly 0.22% of the sample rests with the top ten. The sequencing here drew on CD4+ or CD8+ T cells sorted from blood, taken in a trial of the OX40 agonist ivuxolimab. The chain couples TRBV6-6 to TRBJ1-2; 9 junctional bases match TRBD1. This TCR was recovered from an adult with an advanced solid tumor such as melanoma, head and neck, liver or kidney cancer. The nucleotides are TGTGCCAGCAGTTGGGGAACAGGGGGCGACTATGGCTACACCTTC. It encodes CASSWGTGGDYGYTF.